This T cell receptor (beta chain) was sequenced for a study of T cell responses to AZD1222 COVID-19 vaccine. General study results and limits: Donors skewed white British and female; clonal diversity was possibly underestimated. Once two AZD1222 doses were given, Spike-specific TCR breadth and depth went up.

Only in-frame clones appear in the TCRdb table, and some are missing; sequencing was by immunoSEQ multiplex PCR. The sample contains some 100,000 clones, more than 75% of which appear only once. About this clone: Its specificity is not known.

The germline V and J ends were trimmed by 10 bases and 7 bases, with 19 bases remaining between them. Germline V gene data show CDR1 as SNHLY and CDR2 as FYNNEI. The CDR3 contains 13 residues. This receptor was taken from an adult in good health. This chain links TRBV2 with TRBJ1-2; tentative D call: TRBD1 (6 bases). Sequencing used peripheral blood, obtained on day 0 of AZD1222 vaccination. The CDR3 DNA reads TGTGCCACGTCCAGCAACAGGGCCCTTGGCTACACCTTC. Encoded protein: CATSSNRALGYTF.